This T cell receptor (beta chain) is drawn from a study of cytomegalovirus exposure and HLA in healthy donors. Researchers ran the PCR with 60 Vbeta and 13 Jbeta primers. Generated by immunoSEQ multiplex PCR, the TCRdb table keeps only in-frame clones and is missing some. The table lists around 70,000 clones, about 81% of them singletons. This clone was picked up one time. Its antigen is unidentified. Study-wide findings and caveats: In a later analysis, donors in an Asian-associated ancestry cluster reportedly had fewer N-insertions in productive TCRs than the cohort mean.

CDR3 length: 14 residues. Germline V lookup: CDR1 MNHEY, CDR2 SVGAGI. V was clipped by 9 bases and J by 4 bases, with 15 bases between them. This receptor was obtained from a man in his 70s in good health and CMV-seronegative. The sample comprised PBMCs. The chain employs TRBV6-5 and TRBJ2-2; D perhaps matches TRBD2 (7 bases). The CDR3 sequence: CASMSGGLTGELFF. DNA of the CDR3: TGTGCCAGTATGTCGGGGGGCCTCACCGGGGAGCTGTTTTTT.